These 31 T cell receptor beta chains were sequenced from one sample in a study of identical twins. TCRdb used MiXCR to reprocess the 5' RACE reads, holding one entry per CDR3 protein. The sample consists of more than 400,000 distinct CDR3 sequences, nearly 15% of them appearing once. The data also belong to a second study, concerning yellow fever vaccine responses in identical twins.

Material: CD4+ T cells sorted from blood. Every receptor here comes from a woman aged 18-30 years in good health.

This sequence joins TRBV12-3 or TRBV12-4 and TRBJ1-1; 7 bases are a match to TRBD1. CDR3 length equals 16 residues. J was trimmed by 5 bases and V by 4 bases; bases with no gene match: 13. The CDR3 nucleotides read TGTGCCAGCAGTTCCCTTCTAAGCTCCAGGGGGACTGAAGCTTTCTTT. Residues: CASSSLLSSRGTEAFF.

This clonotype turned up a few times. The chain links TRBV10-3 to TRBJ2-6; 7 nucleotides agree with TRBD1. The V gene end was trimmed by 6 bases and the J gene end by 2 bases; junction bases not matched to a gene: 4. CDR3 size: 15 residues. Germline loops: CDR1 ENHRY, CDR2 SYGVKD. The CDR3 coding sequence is TGTGCCATCAGGGAACAGGGGACTGGGGCCAACGTCCTGACTTTC. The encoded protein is CAIREQGTGANVLTF.

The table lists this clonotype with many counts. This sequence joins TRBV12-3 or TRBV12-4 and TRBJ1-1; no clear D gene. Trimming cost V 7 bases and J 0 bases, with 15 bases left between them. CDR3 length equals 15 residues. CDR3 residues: CASNMDGVMNTEAFF. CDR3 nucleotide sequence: TGTGCCAGCAATATGGACGGCGTCATGAACACTGAAGCTTTCTTT.

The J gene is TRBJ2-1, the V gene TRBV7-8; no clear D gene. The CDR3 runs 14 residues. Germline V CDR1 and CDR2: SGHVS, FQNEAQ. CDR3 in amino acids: CASRMFGLNNEQFF. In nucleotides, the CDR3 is TGTGCGAGCCGGATGTTCGGGCTAAACAATGAGCAGTTCTTC. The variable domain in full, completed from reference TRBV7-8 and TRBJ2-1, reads GAGVSQSPRYKVAKRGQDVALRCDPISGHVSLFWYQQALGQGPEFLTYFQNEAQLDKSGLPSDRFFAERPEGSVSTLKIQRTQQEDSAVYLCASRMFGLNNEQFFGPGTRLTVL.

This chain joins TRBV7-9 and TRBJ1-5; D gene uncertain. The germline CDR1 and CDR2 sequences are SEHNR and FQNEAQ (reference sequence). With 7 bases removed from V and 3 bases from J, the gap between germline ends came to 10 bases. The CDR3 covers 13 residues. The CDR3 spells CASTPGDNQPQHF. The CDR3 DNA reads TGTGCCAGCACCCCGGGAGACAATCAGCCCCAGCATTTT. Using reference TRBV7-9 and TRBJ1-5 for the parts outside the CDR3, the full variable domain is DTGVSQNPRHKITKRGQNVTFRCDPISEHNRLYWYRQTLGQGPEFLTYFQNEAQLEKSRLLSDRFSAERPKGSFSTLEIQRTEQGDSAMYLCASTPGDNQPQHFGDGTRLSIL.

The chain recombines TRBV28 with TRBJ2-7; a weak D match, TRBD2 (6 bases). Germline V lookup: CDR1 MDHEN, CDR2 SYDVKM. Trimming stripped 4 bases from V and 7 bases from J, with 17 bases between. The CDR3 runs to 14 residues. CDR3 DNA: TGTGCCAGCAGTTCAACCGGGAGCCCAAGGGAGCAGTACGTC. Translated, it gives CASSSTGSPREQYV.

As DNA, the CDR3 is TGTGCCAGCAGTTCTAGACAAGTAGGCACAGATACGCAGTATTTT. Amino acid sequence: CASSSRQVGTDTQYF. J is TRBJ2-3 and V is TRBV28; D ambiguous. Trimming shortened V by 4 bases and J by 1 base, and 12 bases separated the two germline ends. The germline V gene encodes CDR1 MDHEN and CDR2 SYDVKM. The CDR3 totals 15 residues. Combining the CDR3 with reference TRBV28 and TRBJ2-3 gives the whole variable domain DVKVTQSSRYLVKRTGEKVFLECVQDMDHENMFWYRQDPGLGLRLIYFSYDVKMKEKGDIPEGYSVSREKKERFSLILESASTNQTSMYLCASSSRQVGTDTQYFGPGTRLTVL.

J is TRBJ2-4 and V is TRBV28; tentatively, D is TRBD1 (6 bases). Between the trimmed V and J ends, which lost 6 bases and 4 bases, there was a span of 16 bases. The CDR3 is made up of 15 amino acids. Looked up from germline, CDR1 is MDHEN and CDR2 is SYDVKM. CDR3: CASSPQGSRKNIQYF. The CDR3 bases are TGTGCCAGCAGCCCACAGGGAAGCAGAAAAAACATTCAGTACTTC.

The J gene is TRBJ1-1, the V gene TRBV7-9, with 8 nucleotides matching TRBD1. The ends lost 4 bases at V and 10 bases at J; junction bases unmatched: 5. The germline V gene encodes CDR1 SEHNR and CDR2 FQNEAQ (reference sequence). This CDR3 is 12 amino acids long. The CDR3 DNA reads TGTGCCAGCAGCTCTACACAGGGGGTAGCTTTCTTT. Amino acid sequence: CASSSTQGVAFF.

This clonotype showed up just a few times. This CDR3 is CASSYTDNIQYF. The CDR3 DNA is TGTGCCAGCAGTTACACAGACAACATTCAGTACTTC. The chain has TRBV6-2 or TRBV6-3 and TRBJ2-4; D call uncertain. V lost 2 bases, J lost 7 bases, and 6 bases lay in between. The germline CDR1 and CDR2 sequences are MNHEY and SVGEGT. CDR3 length: 12 amino acids.

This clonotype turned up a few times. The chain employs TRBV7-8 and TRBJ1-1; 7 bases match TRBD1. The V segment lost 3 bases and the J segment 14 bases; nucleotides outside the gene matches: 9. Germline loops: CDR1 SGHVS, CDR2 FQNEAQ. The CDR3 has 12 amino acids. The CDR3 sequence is CASSFGDSDPFF. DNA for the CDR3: TGTGCCAGCAGCTTTGGGGACAGTGATCCCTTCTTT.

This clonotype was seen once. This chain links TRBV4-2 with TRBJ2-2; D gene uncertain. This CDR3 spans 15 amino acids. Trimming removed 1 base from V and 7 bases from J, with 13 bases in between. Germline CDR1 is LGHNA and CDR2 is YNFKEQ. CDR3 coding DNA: TGTGCCAGCAGCCAAGGAAGCGAGTGGAACGGGGAGCTGTTTTTT. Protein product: CASSQGSEWNGELFF.

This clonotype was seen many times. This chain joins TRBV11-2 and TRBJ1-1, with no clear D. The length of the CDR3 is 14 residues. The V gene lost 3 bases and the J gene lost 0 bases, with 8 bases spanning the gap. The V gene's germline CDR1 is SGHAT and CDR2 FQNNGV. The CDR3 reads CASSFTAMNTEAFF. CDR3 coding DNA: TGTGCCAGCAGCTTTACTGCAATGAACACTGAAGCTTTCTTT. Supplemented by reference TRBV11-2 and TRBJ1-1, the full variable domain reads EAGVAQSPRYKIIEKRQSVAFWCNPISGHATLYWYQQILGQGPKLLIQFQNNGVVDDSQLPKDRFSAERLKGVDSTLKIQPAKLEDSAVYLCASSFTAMNTEAFFGQGTRLTVV.

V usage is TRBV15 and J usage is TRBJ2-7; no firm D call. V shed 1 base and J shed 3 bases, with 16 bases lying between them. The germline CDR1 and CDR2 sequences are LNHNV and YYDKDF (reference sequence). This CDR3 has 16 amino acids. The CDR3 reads CATSRGVGSPHYEQYV. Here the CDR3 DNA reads TGTGCCACCAGCAGAGGGGTAGGGTCCCCCCACTACGAGCAGTACGTC.

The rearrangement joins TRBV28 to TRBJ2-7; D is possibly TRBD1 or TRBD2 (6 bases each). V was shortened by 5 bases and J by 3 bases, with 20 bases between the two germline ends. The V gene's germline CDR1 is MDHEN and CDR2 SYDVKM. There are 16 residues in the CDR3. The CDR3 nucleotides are TGTGCCAGCAGTCCCCCGTTTGGCGGAGGGGGCTACGAGCAGTACTTC. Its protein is CASSPPFGGGGYEQYF.

CDR3 loop: CATSDFSGQRSYNEQFF. The CDR3 DNA follows: TGTGCCACCAGTGATTTTTCAGGACAGAGGTCCTACAATGAGCAGTTCTTC. The chain employs TRBV24-1 and TRBJ2-1, with D possibly TRBD1 on 6 matching bases. Trimming shortened V by 1 base and J by 1 base, and 13 bases separated the two germline ends. The CDR3 has 17 residues. In germline, CDR1 is KGHDR, CDR2 SFDVKD.

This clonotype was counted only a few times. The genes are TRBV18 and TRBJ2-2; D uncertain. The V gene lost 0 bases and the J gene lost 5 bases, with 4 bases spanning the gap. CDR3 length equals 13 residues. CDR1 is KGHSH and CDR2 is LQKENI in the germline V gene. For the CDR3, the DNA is TGTGCCAGCTCACCACCGTTAACCGGGGAGCTGTTTTTT. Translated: CASSPPLTGELFF. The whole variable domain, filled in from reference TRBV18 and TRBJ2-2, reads NAGVMQNPRHLVRRRGQEARLRCSPMKGHSHVYWYRQLPEEGLKFMVYLQKENIIDESGMPKERFSAEFPKEGPSILRIQQVVRGDSAAYFCASSPPLTGELFFGEGSRLTVL.

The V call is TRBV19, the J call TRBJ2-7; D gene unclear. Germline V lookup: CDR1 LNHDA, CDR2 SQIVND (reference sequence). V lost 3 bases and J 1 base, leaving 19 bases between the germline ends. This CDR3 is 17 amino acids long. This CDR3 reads CASSMKGGPMGSYEQYF. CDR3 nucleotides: TGTGCCAGTAGTATGAAAGGTGGGCCCATGGGGTCCTACGAGCAGTACTTC.

The CDR3: CASSLRLNEQYF. CDR3 DNA: TGTGCCAGCAGTTTGAGGTTAAACGAGCAGTACTTC. The chain couples TRBV12-3 or TRBV12-4 to TRBJ2-7, with D unclear. With 3 bases removed from V and 5 bases from J, the gap between germline ends came to 8 bases. The CDR3 has 12 amino acids.

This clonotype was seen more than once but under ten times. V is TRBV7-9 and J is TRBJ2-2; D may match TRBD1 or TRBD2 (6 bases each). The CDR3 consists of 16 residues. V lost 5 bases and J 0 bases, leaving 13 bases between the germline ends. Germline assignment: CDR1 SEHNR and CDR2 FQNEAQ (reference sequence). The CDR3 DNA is TGTGCCAGCAGCCGCCCGGGGGCCCCGAACACCGGGGAGCTGTTTTTT. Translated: CASSRPGAPNTGELFF. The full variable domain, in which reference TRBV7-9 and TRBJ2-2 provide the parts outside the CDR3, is DTGVSQNPRHKITKRGQNVTFRCDPISEHNRLYWYRQTLGQGPEFLTYFQNEAQLEKSRLLSDRFSAERPKGSFSTLEIQRTEQGDSAMYLCASSRPGAPNTGELFFGEGSRLTVL.

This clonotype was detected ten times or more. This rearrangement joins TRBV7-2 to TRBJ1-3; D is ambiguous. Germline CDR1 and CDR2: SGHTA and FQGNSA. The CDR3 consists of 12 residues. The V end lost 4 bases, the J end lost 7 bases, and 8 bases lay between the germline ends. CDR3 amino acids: CASSSRGNTIYF. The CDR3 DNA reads TGTGCCAGCAGCTCCAGAGGGAACACCATATATTTT.

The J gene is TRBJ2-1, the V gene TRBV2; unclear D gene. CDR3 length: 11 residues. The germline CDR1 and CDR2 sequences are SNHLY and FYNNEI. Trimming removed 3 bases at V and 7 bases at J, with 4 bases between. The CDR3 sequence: CASSDRNEQFF. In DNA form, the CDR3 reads TGTGCCAGCAGTGATAGGAATGAGCAGTTCTTC.

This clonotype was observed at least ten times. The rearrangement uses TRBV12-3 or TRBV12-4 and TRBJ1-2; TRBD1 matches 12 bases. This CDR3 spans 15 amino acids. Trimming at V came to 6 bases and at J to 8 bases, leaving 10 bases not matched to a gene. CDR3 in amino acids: CASRFRDRGPGGYTF. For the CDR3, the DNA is TGTGCCAGCAGGTTCCGGGACAGGGGGCCTGGGGGCTACACCTTC.

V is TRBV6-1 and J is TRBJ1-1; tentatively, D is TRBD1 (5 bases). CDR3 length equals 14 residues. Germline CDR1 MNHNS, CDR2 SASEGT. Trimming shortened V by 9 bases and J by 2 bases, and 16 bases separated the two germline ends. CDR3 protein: CASSRRQQNTEAFF. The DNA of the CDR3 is TGTGCCAGTTCCCGGAGACAGCAAAACACTGAAGCTTTCTTT.

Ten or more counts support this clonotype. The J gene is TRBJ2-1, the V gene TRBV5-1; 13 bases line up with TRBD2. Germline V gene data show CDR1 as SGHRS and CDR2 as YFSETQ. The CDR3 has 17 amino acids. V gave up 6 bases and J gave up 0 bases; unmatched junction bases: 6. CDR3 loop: CASTGTSGALSYNEQFF. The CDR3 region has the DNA TGCGCCAGCACCGGGACTAGCGGGGCCCTCTCCTACAATGAGCAGTTCTTC.

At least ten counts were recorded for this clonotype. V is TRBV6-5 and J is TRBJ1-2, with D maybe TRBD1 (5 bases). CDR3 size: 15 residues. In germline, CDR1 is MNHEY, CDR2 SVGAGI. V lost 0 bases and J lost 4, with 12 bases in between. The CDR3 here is CASSYSVREAYGYTF. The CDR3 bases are TGTGCCAGCAGTTACTCGGTCAGGGAGGCCTATGGCTACACCTTC.

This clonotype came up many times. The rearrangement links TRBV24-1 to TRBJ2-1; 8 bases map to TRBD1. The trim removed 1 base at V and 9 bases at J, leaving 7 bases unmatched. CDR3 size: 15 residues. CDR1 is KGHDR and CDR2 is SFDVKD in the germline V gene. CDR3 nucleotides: TGTGCCACCAGTGATTTCGGCCAGGGGGCTTCTGAGCAGTTCTTC. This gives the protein CATSDFGQGASEQFF.

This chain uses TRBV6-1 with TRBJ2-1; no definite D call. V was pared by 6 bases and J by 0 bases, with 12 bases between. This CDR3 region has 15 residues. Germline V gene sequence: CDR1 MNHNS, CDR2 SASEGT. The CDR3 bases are TGTGCCAGCAGCGAGAATGGGATCTCCTACAATGAGCAGTTCTTC. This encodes CASSENGISYNEQFF.

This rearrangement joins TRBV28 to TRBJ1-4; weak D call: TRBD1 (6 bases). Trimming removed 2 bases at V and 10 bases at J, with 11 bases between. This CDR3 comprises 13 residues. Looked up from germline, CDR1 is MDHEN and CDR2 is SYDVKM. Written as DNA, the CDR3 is TGTGCCAGCAGTTTACTCGGACAGATAAAACTGTTTTTT. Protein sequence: CASSLLGQIKLFF. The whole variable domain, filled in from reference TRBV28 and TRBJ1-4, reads DVKVTQSSRYLVKRTGEKVFLECVQDMDHENMFWYRQDPGLGLRLIYFSYDVKMKEKGDIPEGYSVSREKKERFSLILESASTNQTSMYLCASSLLGQIKLFFGSGTQLSVL.

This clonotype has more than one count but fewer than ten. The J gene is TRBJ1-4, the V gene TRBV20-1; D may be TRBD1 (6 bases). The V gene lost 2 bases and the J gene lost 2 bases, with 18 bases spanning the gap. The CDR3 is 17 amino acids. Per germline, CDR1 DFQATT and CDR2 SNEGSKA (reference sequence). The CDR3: CSARPRTASYTNEKLFF. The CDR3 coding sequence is TGCAGTGCTAGACCACGGACAGCTTCTTATACTAATGAAAAACTGTTTTTT.

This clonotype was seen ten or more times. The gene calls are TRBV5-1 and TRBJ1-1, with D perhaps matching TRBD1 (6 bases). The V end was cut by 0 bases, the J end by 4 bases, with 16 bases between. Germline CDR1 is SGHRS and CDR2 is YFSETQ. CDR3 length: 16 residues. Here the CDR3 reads CASSLAPDRKGTEAFF. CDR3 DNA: TGCGCCAGCAGCTTGGCCCCGGACAGAAAAGGCACTGAAGCTTTCTTT.